The 7 T cell receptor beta chains below come from one sample, sequenced in a study of blood T cell repertoires in COVID-19. Some clones are missing from TCRdb's copy, which holds only in-frame ones; the method was immunoSEQ multiplex PCR. The sample lists about 480,000 clones, 85% to 90% occurring once. Sequencing used peripheral blood. The receptors were gathered from a woman aged 45-65 years with COVID-19, enrolled during active disease.

The chain joins TRBV14 to TRBJ1-2, with D possibly TRBD1 on 5 matching bases. Trimming left V 5 bases short and J 7 bases short, with 11 bases between. The germline V gene encodes CDR1 SGHDN and CDR2 FVKESK. The CDR3 contains 12 residues. In DNA, the CDR3 is TGTGCCAGCAGCGAAGGGGCCGCTGGCTACACCTTC. Its protein is CASSEGAAGYTF.

The V and J genes are TRBV29-1 and TRBJ2-1, with TRBD1 matching over 9 bases. Germline values: CDR1 SQVTM, CDR2 ANQGSEA. J gave up 9 bases and V 8 bases, and 14 bases lay outside the gene matches. The CDR3 runs to 14 residues. Here the CDR3 reads CSPHGWTGDIEQFF. In nucleotides, the CDR3 is TGCAGCCCTCACGGATGGACAGGGGACATTGAGCAGTTCTTC.

J is TRBJ2-2 and V is TRBV11-3; D uncertain. Germline V CDR1 and CDR2: SGHNT, YENEEA. V lost 1 base, J lost 6 bases, and 6 bases lay in between. The CDR3 consists of 13 residues. This CDR3 is CASSLVAAGELFF. The CDR3 DNA reads TGTGCCAGCAGCTTAGTTGCGGCCGGGGAGCTGTTTTTT.

Comment on this clone: Other DNA sequences from this sample encode an identical CDR3 as well. The CDR3 region has the DNA TGTGCCAGCAGTTACAGGGCCGGCTACACCTTC. Translation gives CASSYRAGYTF. The chain combines TRBV12-3 or TRBV12-4 with TRBJ1-2, with D perhaps matching TRBD1 (6 bases). The ends were cut back, 4 bases at V and 8 bases at J, with 8 bases in the middle. The CDR3 spans 11 residues.

The chain links TRBV7-2 to TRBJ1-4; no definite D call. V dropped 1 base and J dropped 3 bases, with 9 bases sitting between them. The CDR3 extends over 15 amino acids. CDR1 and CDR2 from the germline V gene are SGHTA and FQGNSA. The CDR3 is CASSLGSVSNEKLFF. In DNA form, the CDR3 reads TGTGCCAGCAGCTTAGGGTCAGTCTCTAATGAAAAACTGTTTTTT. The full variable domain, completed using reference TRBV7-2 and TRBJ1-4, is GAGVSQSPSNKVTEKGKDVELRCDPISGHTALYWYRQSLGQGLEFLIYFQGNSAPDKSGLPSDRFSAERTGGSVSTLTIQRTQQEDSAVYLCASSLGSVSNEKLFFGSGTQLSVL.

V is TRBV5-1 and J is TRBJ2-1; no definite D call. Germline loops: CDR1 SGHRS, CDR2 YFSETQ. The CDR3 is made up of 14 amino acids. Trimming cost V 0 bases and J 1 base, with 5 bases left between them. This CDR3 is CASSLARSYNEQFF. The DNA of the CDR3 is TGCGCCAGCAGCTTGGCGCGGTCCTACAATGAGCAGTTCTTC.

The chain is built from TRBV27 and TRBJ1-2, with 8 bases lining up with TRBD1. V lost 4 bases, J lost 8 bases, and 3 bases stayed unmatched. Germline V gene sequence: CDR1 MNHEY, CDR2 SMNVEV (reference sequence). The CDR3 runs to 12 residues. The CDR3 region has the DNA TGTGCCAGCAGTTCCACAGGGGGAGGCTACACCTTC. Translated, it gives CASSSTGGGYTF.